The TCR beta chain described here comes from a study of blood T cell repertoires in COVID-19. Measured with immunoSEQ multiplex PCR; TCRdb has only the in-frame clones, and not every one. Here the sample spans about 55,000 clones, roughly 90% being singletons. The CDR3 has 14 residues. The ends were cut back, 4 bases at V and 5 bases at J, with 15 bases in the middle. Germline CDR1 SQVTM, CDR2 ANQGSEA. The V call is TRBV29-1, the J call TRBJ2-1; D remains unclear. The material sequenced was peripheral blood. The TCR sequence derives from a man in his sixties with active COVID-19. The CDR3 loop reads CSVVLSNNNNEQFF. The CDR3 nucleotides are TGCAGCGTTGTTTTGTCCAACAATAACAATGAGCAGTTCTTC.